The T cell receptor (beta chain) under discussion was sequenced for a study of OX40 agonist ivuxolimab in advanced cancers. Whole-study context: Three patients, one with hepatocellular carcinoma and two with cutaneous melanoma, achieved partial responses.

Profiled with immunoSEQ multiplex PCR; TCRdb holds only in-frame clones, not every one. The sample lists about 84,000 clones, approximately 85% occurring once. Points on this clone: What it binds is unknown.

The CDR3 length is 12 residues. Germline V gene lookup returns CDR1 LNHDA and CDR2 SQIVND (reference sequence). Trimming removed 6 bases at V and 6 bases at J, with 9 bases between. Study observations and caveats: The study found among the lowest clonal expansion in partial responders at 0.1-3.0 mg/kg.

This clonotype was sampled from an adult with an advanced solid tumor such as melanoma, head and neck, liver or kidney cancer. Sequencing was performed on CD4+ or CD8+ T cells sorted from blood, taken in a trial of the OX40 agonist ivuxolimab. The chain employs TRBV19 and TRBJ2-1; possibly TRBD1 for D (5 bases). The CDR3 coding sequence is TGTGCCAGTAGGGGGCTTCGCAATGAGCAGTTCTTC. It is translated as CASRGLRNEQFF.